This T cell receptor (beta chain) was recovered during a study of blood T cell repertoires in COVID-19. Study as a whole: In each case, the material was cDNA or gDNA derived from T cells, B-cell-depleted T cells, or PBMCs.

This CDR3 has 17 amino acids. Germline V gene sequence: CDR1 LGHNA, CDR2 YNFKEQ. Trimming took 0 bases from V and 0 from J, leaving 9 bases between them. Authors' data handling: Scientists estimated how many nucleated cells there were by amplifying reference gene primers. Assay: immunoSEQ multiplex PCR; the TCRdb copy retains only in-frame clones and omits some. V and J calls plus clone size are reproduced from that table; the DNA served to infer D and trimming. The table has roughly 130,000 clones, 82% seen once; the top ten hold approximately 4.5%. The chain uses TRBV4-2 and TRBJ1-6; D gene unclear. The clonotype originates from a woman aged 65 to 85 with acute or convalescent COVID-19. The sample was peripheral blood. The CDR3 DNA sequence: TGTGCCAGCAGCCAAGAGGAGTCAATCTCCTATAATTCACCCCTCCACTTT. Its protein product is CASSQEESISYNSPLHF.